Sequencing of this TCR beta chain was carried out in a study of blood T cell repertoires in COVID-19. Study as a whole: Sites across the United States, Italy and Spain contributed samples from acute and convalescent COVID-19.

The table came from immunoSEQ multiplex PCR; TCRdb's copy has only in-frame clones and leaves some out. In the table there are roughly 160,000 clones, around 90% of which are singletons. With 7 bases clipped from V and 14 bases from J, the junction kept 20 bases outside the gene matches. Looked up from germline, CDR1 is MDHEN and CDR2 is SYDVKM. The CDR3 spans 15 residues. The receptor comes from a woman aged 55-69 years who had recovered from COVID-19. The sequencing sample was made of peripheral blood. V usage is TRBV28 and J usage is TRBJ2-1, with 7 nucleotides matching TRBD2. CDR3 DNA sequence: TGTGCCAGCACCCCTGGGAGGGTAGTGCCGAGTGGGAAGTTCTTC. Its protein product is CASTPGRVVPSGKFF.